This TCR beta chain was captured by sequencing in a study of T cells after posttransplantation cyclophosphamide. Study-wide results and limits: Recipient CMV seropositivity and CMV reactivation strongly tracked TRB clonality. Donor CD8+ memory clones often dominated recipient blood repertoires at later times. TRB overlap between skin or GI tissue T cells and blood was limited.

Notes on this clone: The antigen is unknown.

The ends lost 0 bases at V and 4 bases at J; junction bases unmatched: 10. CDR1 SGHRS and CDR2 YFSETQ come from the germline V gene. The CDR3 loop spans 17 amino acids. Clones were sequenced by immunoSEQ multiplex PCR, and TCRdb holds only the in-frame ones, with some missing. The sample consists of about 19,000 clones, over 80% of them appearing once. The related graft donor's blood sample was taken on the day of bone marrow donation. The origin of this receptor is a young man in good health and a related stem cell transplant donor. J is TRBJ2-5 and V is TRBV5-1; 9 nucleotides align to TRBD2. The material sequenced was memory CD4+ T cells sorted from blood. CDR3 nucleotides: TGCGCCAGCAGCTTGGCCGCTGGCGGGGGGGCCGGAGAGACCCAGTACTTC. Residues: CASSLAAGGGAGETQYF.